These 4 T cell receptor beta chains were sequenced from one sample in a study of blood T cells in healthy people across ages (dated by TCRdb to the mid-2010s). Library prep was done by 5' RACE. The run used an Illumina HiSeq 2500. The second PCR ran for roughly 7 to 11 cycles and used a J-beta primer mix along with a sample-barcoded 5' primer. TCRdb itself trimmed the public reads at Q25 with fastp, ran MiXCR and retained productive beta chains. Each entry merges the rows of one CDR3 protein and shows their most common DNA and genes. This sample lists hundreds of thousands of distinct CDR3 sequences; around 43% were detected once. The ten largest make up approximately 20% of the sample. Sequenced material: blood. These receptor sequences come from a man aged 55 to 70 in good health.

The chain combines TRBV7-2 with TRBJ2-1; unclear D gene. CDR1 is SGHTA and CDR2 is FQGNSA in the germline V gene. This CDR3 has 15 amino acids. Trimming removed 7 bases at V and 4 bases at J, with 17 bases between. The CDR3 DNA reads TGTGCCAGCAAAGGTTTACCCACCTCTTACAATGAGCAGTTCTTC. It yields the protein CASKGLPTSYNEQFF.

This clonotype has a single count. The chain is built from TRBV4-3 and TRBJ2-1; tentative D call: TRBD2 (6 bases). Trimming removed 1 base at V and 7 bases at J, with 14 bases between. From germline, CDR1 is LGHNA and CDR2 YSLEER. The CDR3 contains 15 residues. In nucleotides, the CDR3 is TGCGCCAGCAGCCAAGCGACTAGAAACGGGAATGAGCAGTTCTTC. Translation: CASSQATRNGNEQFF.

The chain carries TRBV20-1 and TRBJ1-5, with a possible D match to TRBD1 (5 bases). The germline gives CDR1 DFQATT, CDR2 SNEGSKA (reference sequence). This CDR3 is built from 14 residues. Trimming took off 7 bases at V and 4 bases at J, with 17 bases between the two ends. The CDR3, as DNA: TGCAGTGTGTGGGGGGGAATCCAAAATCAGCCCCAGCATTTT. Its translation: CSVWGGIQNQPQHF.

The sample holds a few counts of this clonotype. CDR3 protein: CSAQPPMSTEAFF. The CDR3 coding sequence is TGCAGCGCCCAGCCCCCAATGAGCACTGAAGCTTTCTTT. The chain is built from TRBV29-1 and TRBJ1-1; D call uncertain. Germline assignment: CDR1 SQVTM and CDR2 ANQGSEA. Trimming removed 7 bases from V and 4 bases from J, with 16 bases in between. CDR3 size: 13 residues.